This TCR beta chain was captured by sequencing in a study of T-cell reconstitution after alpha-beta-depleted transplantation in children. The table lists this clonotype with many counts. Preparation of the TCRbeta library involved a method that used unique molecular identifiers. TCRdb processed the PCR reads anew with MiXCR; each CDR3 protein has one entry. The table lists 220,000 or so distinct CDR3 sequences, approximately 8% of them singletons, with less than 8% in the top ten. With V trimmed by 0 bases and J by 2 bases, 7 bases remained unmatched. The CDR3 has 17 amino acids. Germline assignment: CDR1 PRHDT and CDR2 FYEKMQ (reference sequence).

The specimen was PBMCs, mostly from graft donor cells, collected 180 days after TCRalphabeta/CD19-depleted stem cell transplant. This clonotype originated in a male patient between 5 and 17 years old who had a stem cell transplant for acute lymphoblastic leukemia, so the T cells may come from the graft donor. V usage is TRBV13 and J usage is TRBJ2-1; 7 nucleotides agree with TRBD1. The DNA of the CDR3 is TGTGCCAGCAGCTTAGGGTTGGACAGGACGGCCTACAATGAGCAGTTCTTC. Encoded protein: CASSLGLDRTAYNEQFF.